The 3 T cell receptor beta chains reported below all come from one sample, sequenced in a study of blood T cell repertoires in COVID-19. Assay used: immunoSEQ multiplex PCR; TCRdb lists only in-frame clones, some missing. This table has 95,000 to 150,000 clones, approximately 87% appearing once. Sequencing input: peripheral blood. The source of these receptors is a woman aged 70-85 years with acute or convalescent COVID-19.

This clone has only one observation. The genes are TRBV6-1 and TRBJ1-1; D uncertain. The V and J ends lost 2 bases and 1 base respectively, with 11 bases between them. The germline CDR1 and CDR2 sequences are MNHNS and SASEGT. The CDR3 has 15 amino acids. CDR3 sequence: CASSEHSFRNTEAFF. As DNA, the CDR3 is TGTGCCAGCAGTGAACACAGTTTCCGGAACACTGAAGCTTTCTTT.

The CDR3 coding sequence is TGCGCCAGCAGCTTGATCGGGACAGAGAATGAAAAACTGTTTTTT. Its protein product is CASSLIGTENEKLFF. The rearrangement joins TRBV5-1 to TRBJ1-4, with 7 bases matching TRBD1. CDR1 and CDR2 (germline): SGHRS, YFSETQ. The CDR3 covers 15 residues. V dropped 1 base and J dropped 5; count of bases not matched to a gene: 5.

The genes are TRBV19 and TRBJ2-2; 10 bases agree with TRBD1. Germline V gene lookup returns CDR1 LNHDA and CDR2 SQIVND (reference sequence). The length of the CDR3 is 13 residues. The J segment lost 5 bases and the V segment lost 8 bases, leaving 2 bases of the junction unmatched. The CDR3 DNA reads TGTGCCAGTGACAGGGGGCCTACCGGGGAGCTGTTTTTT. Protein product: CASDRGPTGELFF.